These 19 T cell receptor beta chains came from one sample sequenced in a study of regulatory T cells in long-lasting Graves disease. Time point reported: newly diagnosed GD, antithyroid drugs for less than 3 months. Extracted RNA from PBMCs served as the source of the TCR library. HTBI primers from iRepertoire and Arm-PCR of CDR3 regions yielded the TCR beta libraries. TCRdb re-called the multiplex PCR reads with MiXCR, one entry per CDR3 protein. The sample consists of over 500,000 distinct CDR3 sequences, about 15% of them appearing once. The sample was also reused in another study, on T cells in Graves' hyperthyroidism and ophthalmopathy.

The sequencing used peripheral blood mononuclear cells (PBMCs), collected at new diagnosis, from a patient treated with antithyroid drugs. The source is a man between 18 and 29 years old with Graves disease.

This clonotype appeared a few times. This chain joins TRBV30 and TRBJ2-7; D might be TRBD2 (6 bases). V was pared by 2 bases and J by 2 bases, with 13 bases between. From germline, CDR1 is GTSNPN and CDR2 SVGIG (reference sequence). This CDR3 has 14 residues. CDR3 in DNA: TGTGCCTGGAGTCCCGGCCCGGGGGCCTACGAGCAGTACTTC. Its translation is CAWSPGPGAYEQYF. The whole variable domain, remainder taken from reference TRBV30 and TRBJ2-7, is SQTIHQWPATLVQPVGSPLSLECTVEGTSNPNLYWYRQAAGRGLQLLFYSVGIGQISSEVPQNLSASRPQDRQFILSSKKLLLSDSGFYLCAWSPGPGAYEQYFGPGTRLTVT.

This clonotype has a count of ten or more. V and J are TRBV7-9 and TRBJ1-1; D may be TRBD1 (5 bases). Trimming removed 5 bases from V and 4 bases from J, with 23 bases in between. CDR3 length equals 17 residues. Germline CDR1 SEHNR, CDR2 FQNEAQ (reference sequence). CDR3 protein: CASSLPRSGAGGTEAFF. CDR3 nucleotide sequence: TGTGCCAGCAGCCTCCCCAGATCCGGGGCGGGTGGCACTGAAGCTTTCTTT.

This clonotype came up many times. V and J are TRBV12-3 or TRBV12-4 and TRBJ2-3; D not certain. V lost 2 bases, J lost 3 bases, and 12 bases lay in between. The CDR3 sequence is 15 residues long. CDR3: CASSLWARGTDTQYF. The CDR3 region has the DNA TGTGCCAGCAGTTTATGGGCTCGAGGAACAGATACGCAGTATTTT.

CDR3 loop: CASSQGIPSYEQYF. CDR3 sequence (DNA): TGTGCCAGCAGCCAAGGGATTCCAAGTTACGAGCAGTACTTC. The J gene is TRBJ2-7, the V gene TRBV11-2, with no clear D. Germline loops: CDR1 SGHAT, CDR2 FQNNGV. V was trimmed by 5 bases and J by 4 bases, leaving 15 bases between them. CDR3 size: 14 residues.

The chain couples TRBV7-9 to TRBJ1-1; D remains ambiguous. V lost 1 base and J 10 bases, leaving 10 bases between the germline ends. This CDR3 is built from 12 residues. Germline V gene lookup returns CDR1 SEHNR and CDR2 FQNEAQ (reference sequence). In nucleotides, the CDR3 is TGTGCCAGCAGCTTAGGCTACCAGGTAGCTTTCTTT. This encodes CASSLGYQVAFF.

The table lists this clonotype with many counts. The genes are TRBV7-8 and TRBJ2-3; 7 bases agree with TRBD1. Unmatched junction bases numbered 11, after V lost 1 base and J lost 1 base. In germline, CDR1 is SGHVS, CDR2 FQNEAQ. The CDR3 sequence is 18 residues long. The CDR3 here is CASSLVPRQGLGTDTQYF. CDR3 in DNA: TGTGCCAGCAGCTTAGTTCCCAGACAGGGATTGGGCACAGATACGCAGTATTTT.

This clonotype has a count of ten or more. V usage is TRBV29-1 and J usage is TRBJ2-7, with D possibly matching TRBD1 (6 bases). V lost 7 bases and J lost 6, with 13 bases in between. The CDR3 loop spans 11 amino acids. Germline assignment: CDR1 SQVTM and CDR2 ANQGSEA. CDR3 sequence reads: CSARRGIEQYF. The CDR3 DNA sequence: TGCAGCGCTCGCAGGGGTATCGAGCAGTACTTC.

This clonotype was seen repeatedly, ten times or more. This sequence joins TRBV28 and TRBJ2-7; D is ambiguous. Germline lookup yields CDR1 MDHEN and CDR2 SYDVKM. Trimming stripped 6 bases from V and 3 bases from J, with 9 bases between. CDR3 length: 12 amino acids. CDR3 sequence reads: CASSLGYYEQYF. The DNA of the CDR3 is TGTGCCAGCAGCTTAGGCTACTACGAGCAGTACTTC.

This rearrangement joins TRBV30 to TRBJ1-6; 7 nucleotides align to TRBD1. V shed 3 bases, J shed 6 bases, and the junction held 5 bases outside the gene matches. The CDR3 spans 14 residues. Germline V CDR1 and CDR2: GTSNPN, SVGIG (reference sequence). Here the CDR3 reads CAWRRDSFNSPLHF. CDR3 nucleotide sequence: TGTGCCTGGAGAAGGGACAGCTTTAATTCACCCCTCCACTTT.

This clonotype was observed many times. This chain joins TRBV20-1 and TRBJ2-3, with TRBD2 matching over 16 bases. J lost 2 bases, V lost 5 bases, and 4 bases had no gene match. Per the germline V gene, CDR1 is DFQATT and CDR2 is SNEGSKA (reference sequence). The CDR3 is made up of 16 amino acids. The CDR3 is CSADGTSGRDTDTQYF. The CDR3 nucleotides are TGCAGTGCTGACGGGACTAGCGGGAGGGACACAGATACGCAGTATTTT.

This clonotype was counted many times. V usage is TRBV20-1 and J usage is TRBJ1-1; 7 bases fit TRBD1. The germline gives CDR1 DFQATT, CDR2 SNEGSKA (reference sequence). This CDR3 comprises 14 residues. Germline trimming cut 6 bases from V and 2 bases from J; bases unmatched to any gene: 9. DNA for the CDR3: TGCAGTGCGCAGAAGGGACAGCCAAACACTGAAGCTTTCTTT. Its translation is CSAQKGQPNTEAFF.

This clonotype has more than one count but fewer than ten. This chain joins TRBV5-8 and TRBJ2-7; 8 bases agree with TRBD1. V dropped 4 bases and J dropped 4; count of bases not matched to a gene: 7. This CDR3 has 14 residues. Germline CDR1 and CDR2: SGHTS and YDEGEE. CDR3 sequence: CASSRRGRLYEQYF. The CDR3, as DNA: TGTGCCAGCAGCCGCAGGGGGCGCCTATACGAGCAGTACTTC.

The chain is built from TRBV30 and TRBJ2-5; 8 bases line up with TRBD2. The germline V gene encodes CDR1 GTSNPN and CDR2 SVGIG (reference sequence). V shed 5 bases and J 5 bases; nucleotides not matched to a gene: 1. The CDR3 sequence is 11 residues long. CDR3 sequence reads: CAWAGGETQYF. The CDR3 DNA sequence: TGTGCCTGGGCGGGGGGTGAGACCCAGTACTTC.

This clonotype occurred once. The V and J genes are TRBV5-6 and TRBJ2-3; unclear D gene. The V gene lost 0 bases and the J gene lost 1 base, with 9 bases spanning the gap. CDR1 and CDR2 from the germline V gene are SGHDT and YYEEEE. This CDR3 comprises 15 residues. The CDR3 is CASSLGVPGTDTQYF. CDR3 DNA sequence: TGTGCCAGCAGCTTGGGGGTCCCAGGCACAGATACGCAGTATTTT. The variable domain in full, completed from reference TRBV5-6 and TRBJ2-3, reads DAGVTQSPTHLIKTRGQQVTLRCSPKSGHDTVSWYQQALGQGPQFIFQYYEEEERQRGNFPDRFSGHQFPNYSSELNVNALLLGDSALYLCASSLGVPGTDTQYFGPGTRLTVL.

The chain's CDR3 is CSARVWRGRVTTEAFF. The CDR3 bases are TGCAGTGCTAGAGTATGGAGAGGAAGGGTCACCACTGAAGCTTTCTTT. This sequence joins TRBV20-1 and TRBJ1-1; the D is unclear. CDR1 DFQATT and CDR2 SNEGSKA come from the germline V gene (reference sequence). V was shortened by 1 base and J by 4 bases, with 19 bases between the two germline ends. The CDR3 runs to 16 residues.

The sample holds many counts of this clonotype. V usage is TRBV7-8 and J usage is TRBJ2-1; unclear D gene. The CDR3 sequence is 15 residues long. V lost 1 base to trimming and J lost 2 bases, with 9 bases between them. CDR1 and CDR2 (germline): SGHVS, FQNEAQ. DNA of the CDR3: TGTGCCAGCAGCTTAGTCGGTGTAACCTACAATGAGCAGTTCTTC. Translating gives CASSLVGVTYNEQFF.

This clonotype occurred many times. V and J are TRBV20-1 and TRBJ2-1, with 12 bases aligning to TRBD2. The CDR3 is 20 amino acids. From germline, CDR1 is DFQATT and CDR2 SNEGSKA (reference sequence). Germline trimming cut 1 base from V and 8 bases from J; bases unmatched to any gene: 21. This chain's CDR3 is CSARVEMRRLAGVLRDEQFF. As DNA, the CDR3 is TGCAGTGCTAGAGTTGAAATGAGGCGACTAGCGGGAGTGTTGCGCGATGAGCAGTTCTTC.

J is TRBJ2-1 and V is TRBV5-4; a possible D gene is TRBD2 (5 bases). V was clipped by 1 base and J by 9 bases, with 14 bases between them. The CDR3 spans 14 residues. Per germline, CDR1 SGHNT and CDR2 YYREEE (reference sequence). Written as DNA, the CDR3 is TGTGCCAGCAGCTTGCTTGGGTTTGGGAGTGAGCAGTTCTTC. Encoded protein: CASSLLGFGSEQFF. The whole variable domain, remainder taken from reference TRBV5-4 and TRBJ2-1, is ETGVTQSPTHLIKTRGQQVTLRCSSQSGHNTVSWYQQALGQGPQFIFQYYREEENGRGNFPPRFSGLQFPNYSSELNVNALELDDSALYLCASSLLGFGSEQFFGPGTRLTVL.

This clonotype has at least ten counts. The chain is built from TRBV29-1 and TRBJ2-7; 10 bases are shared with TRBD2. The CDR3 spans 13 residues. From germline, CDR1 is SQVTM and CDR2 ANQGSEA. Trimming removed 4 bases from V and 4 bases from J; junction bases left unmatched: 4. The CDR3 DNA is TGCAGCGTTGTAGCGGGAGGAATATACGAGCAGTACTTC. This codes for CSVVAGGIYEQYF.